What follows describes a single TCR beta chain. The entry originates in a study of control samples from healthy donors and cancer patients. Germline V lookup: CDR1 SEHNR, CDR2 FQNEAQ (reference sequence). The CDR3 is made up of 14 amino acids. Trimming stripped 6 bases from V and 3 bases from J, with 14 bases between. Assay used: immunoSEQ multiplex PCR; TCRdb lists only in-frame clones, some missing. Among 200,000 or so clones, about 90% were seen once, and the ten largest hold 1.8%. The clonotype was recovered from a man aged 25-40 years in good health. Source material: blood. V is TRBV7-9 and J is TRBJ1-2, with D perhaps TRBD1 (5 bases). The CDR3 nucleotides are TGTGCCAGCAGTGAGGCAGGGCGGGACTATGGCTACACCTTC. It yields the protein CASSEAGRDYGYTF.